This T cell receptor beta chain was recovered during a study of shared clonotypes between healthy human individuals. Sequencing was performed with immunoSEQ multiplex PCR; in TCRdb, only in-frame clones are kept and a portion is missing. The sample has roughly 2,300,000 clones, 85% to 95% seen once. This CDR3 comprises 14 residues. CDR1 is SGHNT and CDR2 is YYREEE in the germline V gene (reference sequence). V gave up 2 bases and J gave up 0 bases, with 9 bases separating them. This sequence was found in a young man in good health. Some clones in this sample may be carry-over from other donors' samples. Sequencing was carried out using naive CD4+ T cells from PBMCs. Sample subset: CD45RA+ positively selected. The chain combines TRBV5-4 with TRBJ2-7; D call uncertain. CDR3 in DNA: TGTGCCAGCAGCTTATACTTCTCCTCCTACGAGCAGTACTTC. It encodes CASSLYFSSYEQYF.